This T cell receptor beta chain was recovered during a study of control samples from healthy donors and cancer patients. Only in-frame clones appear in the TCRdb table, and some are missing; sequencing was by immunoSEQ multiplex PCR. The sample lists 25,000 to 35,000 clones; approximately 87% were seen once. The source of this sequence is a woman aged 35 to 49 with lung cancer. The specimen sequenced was PBMCs.

CDR3 DNA sequence: TGTGCCAGCTCACAGGGCACCGGGGAGCTGTTTTTT. It encodes CASSQGTGELFF. This sequence joins TRBV18 and TRBJ2-2; D call uncertain. The CDR3 extends over 12 amino acids. Germline values: CDR1 KGHSH, CDR2 LQKENI. Trimming stripped 4 bases from V and 4 bases from J, with 4 bases between.